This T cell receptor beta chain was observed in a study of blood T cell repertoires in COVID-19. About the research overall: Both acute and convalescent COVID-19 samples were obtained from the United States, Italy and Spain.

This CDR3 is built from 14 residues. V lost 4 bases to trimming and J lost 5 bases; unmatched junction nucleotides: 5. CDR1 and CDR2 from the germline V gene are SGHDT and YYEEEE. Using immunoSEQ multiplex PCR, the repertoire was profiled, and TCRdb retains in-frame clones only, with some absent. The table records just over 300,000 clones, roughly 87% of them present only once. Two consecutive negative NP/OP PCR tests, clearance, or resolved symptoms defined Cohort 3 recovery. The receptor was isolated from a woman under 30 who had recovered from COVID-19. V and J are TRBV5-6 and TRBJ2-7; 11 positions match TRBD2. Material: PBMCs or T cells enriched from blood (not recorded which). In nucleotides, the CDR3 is TGTGCCAGCAGCCTTAGCGGGGGGGCCAACGAGCAGTACTTC. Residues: CASSLSGGANEQYF. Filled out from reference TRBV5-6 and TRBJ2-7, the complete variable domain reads DAGVTQSPTHLIKTRGQQVTLRCSPKSGHDTVSWYQQALGQGPQFIFQYYEEEERQRGNFPDRFSGHQFPNYSSELNVNALLLGDSALYLCASSLSGGANEQYFGPGTRLTVT.